This is a list of T cell receptor beta chains from one sample in a study of CD8+CD57+ T cells in acquired aplastic anemia. TCRdb ran MiXCR on the reads and lists one entry per CDR3 protein. The sample contains approximately 130,000 distinct CDR3 sequences, under 65% of which appear only once. The sequencing sample was made of sorted CD4+, CD8+, or CD8+CD57+ T cells (not recorded which) from PBMCs. The receptors shown here come from a human donor with aplastic anemia. Each CDR3 is given with its conserved first and last residue. D genes are given only for firm matches. Clone size is stated in some rows and not others, as once, few, many or a class when expanded.

clone_size,j_call,d_call,v_call,cdr3_nt,cdr3_aa
many,TRBJ1-2,TRBD1,TRBV7-6,TGTGCCAGCAGCGAAGGGGGCTGGTCGGGCTACACCTTC,CASSEGGWSGYTF
-,TRBJ1-2,-,TRBV19,TGTGCCAGTAGTCCACAGGGTTACTATGGCTACACCTTC,CASSPQGYYGYTF
many,TRBJ1-2,-,TRBV4-3,TGCGCCAGCAGCCAGGCCTGGGGCACGGGCTTCAGGGGCTACACCTTC,CASSQAWGTGFRGYTF
-,TRBJ2-2,-,TRBV7-3,TGTGCCAGCAGCTTAGAAGGTGGAAGTAGCACCGGGGAGCTGTTTTTT,CASSLEGGSSTGELFF
-,TRBJ1-5,-,TRBV20-1,TGCAGTGCCTCGGAAGCCAATCAGCCCCAGCATTTT,CSASEANQPQHF
-,TRBJ2-3,TRBD1,TRBV6-1,TGTGCCAGCAGCAGACAGGGGACCCGCACAGATACGCAGTATTTT,CASSRQGTRTDTQYF
-,TRBJ2-2,-,TRBV24-1,TGTGCCACCAGTGACCGGGTCGGGGAGCTGTTTTTT,CATSDRVGELFF
few,TRBJ1-1,-,TRBV29-1,TGCAGCGTTGAAGAAGGACAGATGAACACTGAAGCTTTCTTT,CSVEEGQMNTEAFF
-,TRBJ2-1,TRBD2,TRBV6-2/TRBV6-3,TGTGCCAGCAGACCGAGCGGGAGCTCCTACAATGAGCAGTTCTTC,CASRPSGSSYNEQFF
-,TRBJ1-6,-,TRBV24-1,TGTGCCACCAGTGCGGGACGGGATAATTCACCCCTCCACTTT,CATSAGRDNSPLHF
many,TRBJ2-7,TRBD2,TRBV19,TGTGCCAGTAGTATGGGGGGGAGGGCCTACGAGCAGTACTTC,CASSMGGRAYEQYF
once,TRBJ1-4,-,TRBV10-3,TGTGCCATCAGTGACTCGGAAGAGGGTGAAAAACTGTTTTTT,CAISDSEEGEKLFF
-,TRBJ1-1,-,TRBV10-3,TGTGCCATCAGTGACAGACAGGTACGAAACACTGAAGCTTTCTTT,CAISDRQVRNTEAFF
-,TRBJ1-2,-,TRBV2,TGTGCCAGCAGTGATCATATTGTAATCGGCTACACCTTC,CASSDHIVIGYTF
-,TRBJ2-3,TRBD2,TRBV9,TGTGCCAGCAGCGTAGGCGGGACTAGAGATACGCAGTATTTT,CASSVGGTRDTQYF
-,TRBJ2-1,TRBD2,TRBV2,TGTGCCAGCTGCTTGAGCGGGAGGCGTGAGCAGTTCTTC,CASCLSGRREQFF
-,TRBJ2-7,-,TRBV10-1,TGCGCCAGCAGTGGCCCCCGCAGGCGTTCCTACGAGCAGTACTTC,CASSGPRRRSYEQYF
-,TRBJ2-1,-,TRBV20-1,TGCAGCGCCACCAGGGGCGGCGAGCAGTTCTTC,CSATRGGEQFF
few,TRBJ2-3,TRBD2,TRBV7-3,TGTGCCAGCAGCTCCGGACTAGCGGGGGCCTCAGTCGATACGCAGTATTTT,CASSSGLAGASVDTQYF
-,TRBJ1-2,-,TRBV5-1,TGCGCCAGCAGCTTGGCGGGGTTGGGGGACTATGGCTACACCTTC,CASSLAGLGDYGYTF
-,TRBJ2-3,TRBD2,TRBV10-3,TGTGCCATCAGCAAGACTAGCGGAAGCACAGATACGCAGTATTTT,CAISKTSGSTDTQYF
-,TRBJ2-1,TRBD1,TRBV11-1,TGTGCCAGCACCACCGGGACAGGGGGCAATGAGCAGTTCTTC,CASTTGTGGNEQFF
-,TRBJ2-7,-,TRBV5-1,TGCGCCAGCAGCTTGGCCGGGGACGGCTACGAGCAGTACTTC,CASSLAGDGYEQYF
many,TRBJ2-1,-,TRBV29-1,TGCAGCGTTGAGTCTGGGTTTGAGCAGTTCTTC,CSVESGFEQFF
many,TRBJ2-7,-,TRBV10-3,TGTGCCATCAGTCCCGGGACGTCCAACCTTGGCGAGCAGTACTTC,CAISPGTSNLGEQYF
many,TRBJ2-7,-,TRBV3-1,TGTGCCAGCAGCCCTGGGGGAGGGGGCGTTACCTACGAGCAGTACTTC,CASSPGGGGVTYEQYF
many,TRBJ1-1,TRBD1,TRBV5-1,TGCGCCAGCAGCTCCGGACAGGACGGTACTGAAGCTTTCTTT,CASSSGQDGTEAFF
-,TRBJ1-2,-,TRBV10-2,TGCGCCAGCAGTGAGAAGGGTGACTATGGCTACACCTTC,CASSEKGDYGYTF
-,TRBJ1-2,-,TRBV29-1,TGCAGCGTACAGACTGGGAACTATGGCTACACCTTC,CSVQTGNYGYTF
-,TRBJ2-7,-,TRBV11-2,TGTGCCAGCAGCTTAGATCCCGGCGGGTCCTACGAGCAGTACTTC,CASSLDPGGSYEQYF
-,TRBJ1-4,TRBD1,TRBV25-1,TGTGCCAGCAGCCAGAACGGGGGGGGGGACAGAGGGTCCGCTAATGAAAAACTGTTTTTT,CASSQNGGGDRGSANEKLFF
-,TRBJ2-1,TRBD2,TRBV25-1,TGTGCCAGCAGTTTTCCGTCCCAGCGGGAAGACAATGAGCAGTTCTTC,CASSFPSQREDNEQFF
many,TRBJ2-2,-,TRBV19,TGTGCCAGTAGTAGGGACTCCAGCCGGGAGCTGTTTTTT,CASSRDSSRELFF
-,TRBJ1-4,TRBD1,TRBV28,TGTGCCAGCAGTCCGACAGGGGCCGCAACTAATGAAAAACTGTTTTTT,CASSPTGAATNEKLFF
-,TRBJ1-5,-,TRBV20-1,TGCAGTGCTAGTAGTACAGCTAATCAGCCCCAGCATTTT,CSASSTANQPQHF
-,TRBJ1-3,-,TRBV7-3,TGTGCCGGCGTTCCCGGGACTGGAAACACCATATATTTT,CAGVPGTGNTIYF
few,TRBJ2-7,TRBD1,TRBV7-8,TGTGCCAGTAAACAGGGGTCGGGGTACGAGCAGTACTTC,CASKQGSGYEQYF
many,TRBJ2-1,-,TRBV6-1,TGTGCCAGCAGACTACGGGGGACCTCCTACAATGAGCAGTTCTTC,CASRLRGTSYNEQFF
-,TRBJ2-5,-,TRBV10-3,TGTGCCAGCAGTTATCGGGAGACCCAGTACTTC,CASSYRETQYF
-,TRBJ2-2,TRBD2,TRBV7-2,TGTGCCAGCAGCTCGTTTAGCGGGACCGCGGAGCTGTTTTTT,CASSSFSGTAELFF
-,TRBJ2-5,-,TRBV15,TGTGCCACCAGCAGCGGGACGAAAGAAAAGACCCAGTACTTC,CATSSGTKEKTQYF
-,TRBJ1-2,-,TRBV28,TGTGCCAGCAGTGGGGGGCAGGGGCAGAACTATGGCTACACCTTC,CASSGGQGQNYGYTF
-,TRBJ2-1,TRBD2,TRBV7-9,TGTGCCAGCAGCTTAGGGACCTGGACTAGCGGGAGCGATGAGCAGTTCTTC,CASSLGTWTSGSDEQFF
-,TRBJ1-2,-,TRBV20-1,TGCAGTGCTACCATACCTAACTATGGCTACACCTTC,CSATIPNYGYTF
-,TRBJ1-1,TRBD1,TRBV19,TGTGCCAGTGTAAGCGGGACAGGGGCCACTGAAGCTTTCTTT,CASVSGTGATEAFF
-,TRBJ2-2,TRBD2,TRBV10-3,TGTGCCATCAGTGAGGTCTCGAGCGGGGCGACCGGGGAGCTGTTTTTT,CAISEVSSGATGELFF
few,TRBJ2-2,TRBD1,TRBV20-1,TGCAGTGCAAAGACAGGGCGGGACACCGGGGAGCTGTTTTTT,CSAKTGRDTGELFF
once,TRBJ2-1,-,TRBV24-1,TGTGCCACCAGTGATTCTGGGGGTATCCCCTACAATGAGCAGTTCTTC,CATSDSGGIPYNEQFF
-,TRBJ1-6,-,TRBV3-1,TGTGCCAGCAGCCAAGGTCCAGGGAGGTCAGCTCACTTT,CASSQGPGRSAHF
-,TRBJ2-6,-,TRBV7-9,TGTGCCAGCAGCGGTGCGGCGCAAGTATCTGGGGCCAACGTCCTGACTTTC,CASSGAAQVSGANVLTF
medium-sized,TRBJ2-7,-,TRBV7-8,TGTGCCAGCGCTCCTCCCCCACCGAACGCCTACGAGCAGTACTTC,CASAPPPPNAYEQYF
-,TRBJ2-2,-,TRBV11-2,TGTGCCAGCAGCTTAGTTCCGGAGTACACCGGGGAGCTGTTTTTT,CASSLVPEYTGELFF
once,TRBJ2-7,-,TRBV20-1,TGCAGTGCTATTGGTCCGAGAAGCTCCTACGAGCAGTACTTC,CSAIGPRSSYEQYF
few,TRBJ1-6,-,TRBV7-2,TGTGCCAGCAGCTTGCTTCACTTGGATTCACCCCTCCACTTT,CASSLLHLDSPLHF
many,TRBJ2-7,-,TRBV10-3,TGTGCCATCAGTGAAGGAGCGGTTGAGGACGAGCAGTACTTC,CAISEGAVEDEQYF
-,TRBJ1-6,-,TRBV6-1,TGTGCCAGCGGGACCGAATATAATTCACCCCTCCACTTT,CASGTEYNSPLHF
-,TRBJ2-7,-,TRBV29-1,TGCAGCGTTGAGGGCCAGGGGACCGGATACGGGCAGTACTTC,CSVEGQGTGYGQYF
-,TRBJ2-7,-,TRBV5-6,TGTGCCAGCAGCTTGGGGGGACCTTTCTACGAGCAGTACTTC,CASSLGGPFYEQYF
-,TRBJ2-3,TRBD1,TRBV2,TGTGCCAGCAGGGGACAGGGGCTAGGCACAGATACGCAGTATTTT,CASRGQGLGTDTQYF